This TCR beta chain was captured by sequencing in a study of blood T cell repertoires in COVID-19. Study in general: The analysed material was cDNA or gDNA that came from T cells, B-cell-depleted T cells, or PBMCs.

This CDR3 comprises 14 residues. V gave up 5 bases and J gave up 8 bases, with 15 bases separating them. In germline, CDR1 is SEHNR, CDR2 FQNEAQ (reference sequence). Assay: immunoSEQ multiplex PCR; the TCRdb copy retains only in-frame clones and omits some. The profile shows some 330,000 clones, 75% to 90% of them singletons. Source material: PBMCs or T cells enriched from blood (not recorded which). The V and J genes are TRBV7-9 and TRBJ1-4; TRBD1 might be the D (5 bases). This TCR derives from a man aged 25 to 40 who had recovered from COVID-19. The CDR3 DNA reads TGTGCCAGCAGCCCACTGGGGCGTGAGGAAAAACTGTTTTTT. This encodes CASSPLGREEKLFF.